The present T cell receptor (beta chain) was sequenced within a study of Graves' ophthalmopathy and Graves' hyperthyroidism. Overall study: The stable label applied to hyperthyroidism with no ophthalmopathy within 18 months of follow-up.

The germline CDR1 and CDR2 sequences are SGHDN and FVKESK. This CDR3 has 13 residues. Trimming cost V 5 bases and J 2 bases, with 6 bases left between them. Reliance was placed on clinical symptoms, serum thyroxine, TRAb, thyroid ultrasound and orbital computed tomography for diagnosis. This clonotype was detected ten times or more. Amplification of TCR beta CDR3 regions used RNA transcripts. Amplification began with first-round RT-PCR using HTBI primers, then second-round multiplex PCR was performed. TCRdb reprocessed the multiplex PCR reads via MiXCR and lists one record per CDR3 protein. This sample has approximately 1.2 million distinct CDR3 sequences, with 35% to 40% found just once.

The rearrangement links TRBV14 to TRBJ2-2; D gene unclear. The sample taken for sequencing was peripheral blood or thyroid tissue (not recorded which). The TCR sequence derives from an adult man with Graves' hyperthyroidism. CDR3: CASSRINTGELFF. The CDR3 DNA sequence: TGTGCCAGCAGCAGGATCAACACCGGGGAGCTGTTTTTT.